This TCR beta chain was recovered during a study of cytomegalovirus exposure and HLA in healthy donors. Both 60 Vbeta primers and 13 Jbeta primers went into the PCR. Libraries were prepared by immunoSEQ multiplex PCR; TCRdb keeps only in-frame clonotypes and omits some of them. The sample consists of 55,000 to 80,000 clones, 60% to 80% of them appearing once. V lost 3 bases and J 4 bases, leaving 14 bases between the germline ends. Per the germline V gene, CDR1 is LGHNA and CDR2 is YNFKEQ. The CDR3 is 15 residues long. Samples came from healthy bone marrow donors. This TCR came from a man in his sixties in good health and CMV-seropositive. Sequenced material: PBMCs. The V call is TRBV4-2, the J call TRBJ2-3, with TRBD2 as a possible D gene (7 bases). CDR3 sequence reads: CASSHGGGEADTQYF. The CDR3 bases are TGTGCCAGCAGCCACGGAGGGGGGGAGGCAGATACGCAGTATTTT.